Listed here is a single TCR beta chain. This sample is drawn from a study of control samples from healthy donors and cancer patients. Germline CDR1 is LNHNV and CDR2 is YYDKDF (reference sequence). The length of the CDR3 is 16 residues. Trimming at V came to 3 bases and at J to 3 bases, leaving 8 bases not matched to a gene. The assay was immunoSEQ multiplex PCR, and TCRdb's table has in-frame clones only and misses some. This table holds roughly 120,000 clones, roughly 90% found once. V gene TRBV15 combines with J gene TRBJ1-2; 9 bases agree with TRBD1. The receptor's source is a woman in her sixties or seventies with lung cancer. Sequenced input: PBMCs. Written as DNA, the CDR3 is TGTGCCACCAGCAGCACGCGGGACAGGGTGGACTATGGCTACACCTTC. Amino acids: CATSSTRDRVDYGYTF.